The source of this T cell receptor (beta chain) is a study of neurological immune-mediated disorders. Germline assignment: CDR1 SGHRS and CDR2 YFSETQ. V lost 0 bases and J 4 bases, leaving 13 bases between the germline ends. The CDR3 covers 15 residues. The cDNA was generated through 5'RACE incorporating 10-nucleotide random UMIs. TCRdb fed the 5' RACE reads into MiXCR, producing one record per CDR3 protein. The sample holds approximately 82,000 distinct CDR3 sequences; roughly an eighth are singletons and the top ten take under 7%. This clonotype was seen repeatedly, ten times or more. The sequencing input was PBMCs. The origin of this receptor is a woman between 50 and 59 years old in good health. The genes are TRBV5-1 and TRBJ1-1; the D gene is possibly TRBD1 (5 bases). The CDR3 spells CASSLVGARGTEAFF. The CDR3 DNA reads TGCGCCAGCAGCTTGGTTGGGGCGCGCGGCACTGAAGCTTTCTTT.